This T cell receptor (beta chain) was captured by sequencing in a study of blood T cell repertoires in COVID-19. Whole-study context: The United States, Italy and Spain were the sources of the acute and convalescent COVID-19 samples. PBMCs, B-cell-depleted T cells, or T cells were the source of the cDNA or gDNA that made up the material.

This CDR3 has 14 amino acids. Losses at the gene ends were 5 bases for V and 5 bases for J; bases not matched to a gene: 7. The germline V gene encodes CDR1 SGHVS and CDR2 FQNEAQ. Authors' methods: Using reference gene primer amplification, nucleated cell counts were estimated. Method: immunoSEQ multiplex PCR; TCRdb's copy keeps in-frame clones and lacks some. The V and J calls and clone size were taken over from that table, and D and trimming were inferred from the DNA. The sample lists fewer than 250,000 clones, 84% seen once, with around 20% in the top ten. The V and J genes are TRBV7-8 and TRBJ2-5; 8 bases are a match to TRBD2. The receptor was derived from a man younger than 40 with active or convalescent COVID-19. The source material was peripheral blood. CDR3 loop: CASSPREGGETQYF. The CDR3 region has the DNA TGTGCCAGCAGCCCCCGGGAGGGGGGTGAGACCCAGTACTTC.